This TCR beta chain was found in a study of cytomegalovirus exposure and HLA in healthy donors. Study findings and constraints: What a later analysis reportedly showed was that an Asian-associated ancestry cluster had fewer N-insertions than the 666-donor mean. Differences between HLA loci emerged in a later analysis of TCR association rates, with DRB1 most and HLA-C fewest.

With 60 Vbeta and 13 Jbeta primers, the PCR was carried out. Repertoires were generated with immunoSEQ multiplex PCR, while TCRdb's copy carries only in-frame clones and drops some. Of about 150,000 clones in the sample, roughly 80% are singletons; the top ten hold about 1.4%. A remark on this clone: Its antigen is still unknown.

This CDR3 region has 13 residues. Germline V gene sequence: CDR1 ENHRY, CDR2 SYGVKD. The V end lost 4 bases, the J end lost 9 bases, and 14 bases lay between the germline ends. The material sequenced was PBMCs. The chain couples TRBV10-3 to TRBJ2-3; D is possibly TRBD2 (5 bases). This clonotype was obtained from a woman aged 25 to 39 in good health and CMV-seronegative. This chain's CDR3 is CAISGSEAPTQYF. DNA of the CDR3: TGTGCCATCAGTGGGTCGGAGGCCCCCACGCAGTATTTT.